A selection of T cell receptor beta chains follows, all from one sample in a study of regulatory T cells in long-lasting Graves disease. From the multiplex PCR reads, TCRdb called clonotypes with MiXCR, one entry per CDR3 protein. Here the sample spans about 530,000 distinct CDR3 sequences, about 15% being singletons. These records were also assigned to another study, of T cells in Graves' hyperthyroidism and ophthalmopathy.

The sample was peripheral blood mononuclear cells (PBMCs), taken at new diagnosis, from a patient treated with antithyroid drugs. Receptors originate from a woman aged 40 to 65 with Graves disease. Both conserved end residues are part of each CDR3. The D gene is left open where the match is weak. Size is stated for part of the rows, as once, few or many counts, or as a class when the clone is expanded.

d_call,j_call,v_call,clone_size,cdr3_nt,cdr3_aa
.,TRBJ1-4,TRBV27,few,TGTGCCAGCAGAAAACAGGGAGATAATGAAAAACTGTTTTTT,CASRKQGDNEKLFF
TRBD1,TRBJ1-4,TRBV11-2,many,TGTGCCAGCAGCACCCGGGACAGGGCAACTAATGAAAAACTGTTTTTT,CASSTRDRATNEKLFF
TRBD1,TRBJ2-2,TRBV5-1,many,TGCGCCAGCAGCAATGGACAGGGCGCCGGGGAGCTGTTTTTT,CASSNGQGAGELFF
.,TRBJ1-4,TRBV2,few,TGTGCCAGCATCATCAGAGCAACTAATGAAAAACTGTTTTTT,CASIIRATNEKLFF
.,TRBJ2-1,TRBV10-3,few,TGTGCCATCAGTGGAGGCAGGGAGGCCTACAATGAGCAGTTCTTC,CAISGGREAYNEQFF
.,TRBJ1-4,TRBV9,.,TGTGCCAGCAGCGTAGGGACAGACGTTAATGAAAAACTGTTTTTT,CASSVGTDVNEKLFF
TRBD1,TRBJ1-2,TRBV19,.,TGTGCCAGTAGGACCGGTGGGACAGCTGGAGACGGCTACACCTTC,CASRTGGTAGDGYTF
.,TRBJ2-5,TRBV7-7,.,TGTGCTAGCAGCTTAGATTCTGACCTAAGGGGTATAGAGACCCAGTACTTC,CASSLDSDLRGIETQYF
.,TRBJ1-2,TRBV2,many,TGTGCCAGCAGTGAAGCGCGGGTGGGGGTTAACTATGGCTACACCTTC,CASSEARVGVNYGYTF
.,TRBJ1-2,TRBV12-3/TRBV12-4,few,TGTGCCAGCGGTAGACAGCCTAACTATGGCTACACCTTC,CASGRQPNYGYTF
.,TRBJ1-5,TRBV12-3/TRBV12-4,few,TGTGCCAGCAGCCACACCAGGGGTTATCAGCCCCAGCATTTT,CASSHTRGYQPQHF
TRBD2,TRBJ2-3,TRBV12-3/TRBV12-4,few,TGTGCCAGCTTACTAGCGGGGGGGCCGACGCAGTATTTT,CASLLAGGPTQYF
.,TRBJ2-7,TRBV5-4,once,TGTGCCAGCAGCATCCTTCCGGGACCCTACGAGCAGTACTTC,CASSILPGPYEQYF
.,TRBJ2-4,TRBV18,many,TGTGCCAGCTCACCAGCCACCAGGGACATTCAGTACTTC,CASSPATRDIQYF
.,TRBJ2-2,TRBV3-1,.,TGTGCCAGCAGCCAGGGGTCCCAGTTCGGGGAGCTGTTTTTT,CASSQGSQFGELFF
.,TRBJ1-1,TRBV4-1,many,TGCGCCAGCAGCCAACCGCGGAAGGGGGGGGCGGCCACTGAAGCTTTCTTT,CASSQPRKGGAATEAFF
.,TRBJ1-4,TRBV20-1,many,TGCAGTGCTAGAGATTGGAAAGGGGGAGAAAAACTGTTTTTT,CSARDWKGGEKLFF
.,TRBJ2-7,TRBV3-1,.,TGTGCCAGCAGCCAAGTTTTAACCGGGGGCTCCTACGAGCAGTACTTC,CASSQVLTGGSYEQYF
TRBD1,TRBJ1-4,TRBV7-2,few,TGTGCCAGCAGCGTAGGTCCGGGACAGGGGTATGAAAAACTGTTTTTT,CASSVGPGQGYEKLFF
TRBD1,TRBJ2-7,TRBV12-3/TRBV12-4,many,TGTGCCAGCAGTTTAGCCGGACAGGGGAGCTCCTACGAGCAGTACTTC,CASSLAGQGSSYEQYF
.,TRBJ2-1,TRBV7-9,many,TGTGCCAGCAGCTTAGAGGGTGGAATTCCTCAGAATGAGCAGTTCTTC,CASSLEGGIPQNEQFF
.,TRBJ1-1,TRBV2,many,TGTGCCAGCGGGGGGGCGGGGGCTAAAGCTTTCTTT,CASGGAGAKAFF
.,TRBJ1-1,TRBV7-9,many,TGTGCCAGCAGCCCCCGGCTCGGGAGTGGAGACACTGAAGCTTTCTTT,CASSPRLGSGDTEAFF
TRBD1,TRBJ2-7,TRBV5-1,.,TGCGCCAGCAGCGACCTCCCAGACAGGGGGACGCAGCAGTACTTC,CASSDLPDRGTQQYF
.,TRBJ1-1,TRBV20-1,.,TGCAGTGCTAGTCGGGGGGCTCAGACTGAAGCTTTCTTT,CSASRGAQTEAFF
TRBD1,TRBJ1-4,TRBV20-1,.,TGCAGTGCTTTTCCAGGGGGAGTTGGTGTGGAACTGTTTTTT,CSAFPGGVGVELFF
.,TRBJ2-1,TRBV27,few,TGTGCCAGCAGTCGTATGGGTTATGAGCAGTTCTTC,CASSRMGYEQFF
TRBD1,TRBJ2-7,TRBV9,many,TGTGCCAGCAGCGACAGGGGGCTGACCTACGAGCAGTACTTC,CASSDRGLTYEQYF
TRBD1,TRBJ2-7,TRBV28,.,TGTGCCAGCAGTTATATCCCAGGGGGCCAAACCTACGAGCAGTACTTC,CASSYIPGGQTYEQYF
TRBD1,TRBJ1-2,TRBV25-1,few,TGTGCCAGCAGTGTGACAGGGCTCTATGGCTACACCTTC,CASSVTGLYGYTF
.,TRBJ1-2,TRBV12-3/TRBV12-4,many,TGTGCCAGCAGCTTAGGTGGCTACACCTTC,CASSLGGYTF